This T cell receptor beta chain appears in the sequencing data of a study of T cells in Graves' hyperthyroidism and ophthalmopathy (dated 2019 in TCRdb). As for the study more broadly: Peripheral blood samples were taken at the time of initial diagnosis, prior to any treatment. After blood sampling, hyperthyroidism patients were treated with methimazole at a starting dose of 30 mg daily, and ophthalmopathy patients were treated with high-dose intravenous methylprednisolone. Prospective prediction of ophthalmopathy was tested in an independent validation cohort consisting of about 19 hyperthyroidism patients and more than 15 patients who later progressed to ophthalmopathy. The paper describes TCR Vbeta CDR3 sequencing of 135 peripheral blood samples, made up of roughly 40 ophthalmopathy patients, 70 to 75 hyperthyroidism patients and around 17 progressor patients. A discovery cohort of around 98 patients, about 44 with Graves' ophthalmopathy and approximately 60 with stable Graves' hyperthyroidism, was used to find distinguishing TCR V-J signatures. The 100 discovery patients were divided at random into training and test sets in a 7:3 ratio. The study also compared thyroid tissue and blood T-cell repertoires from several Graves' hyperthyroidism patients.

The germline V gene (reference sequence) gives CDR1 as DFQATT and CDR2 as SNEGSKA. The CDR3, cysteine through phenylalanine, is 14 amino acids long. Only the CDR3 DNA stays, 42 bases, in frame from base 1. Deletion took 0 bases off V and 0 bases off J, with a span of 8 bases between the germline ends. Ophthalmopathy patients had moderately to severely active disease, with a Clinical Activity Score of 3 or more, a NOSPECS grade of 4 or more, and a disease duration of less than 3 months. Any patient with an uncontrolled infection, another autoimmune disease, pregnancy or lactation was excluded. Diagnoses were established on the basis of clinical symptoms, serum thyroxine and TRAb, thyroid ultrasound, and orbital computed tomography. Ficoll-Paque density gradient centrifugation was used to isolate PBMCs from about 9.4 ml of fresh peripheral blood. Trizol reagent was used to extract total RNA, and RNA quality was then checked on an Agilent 2100 Bioanalyzer.

Study-level results and caveats: No statistical method was used to set the sample size in advance, and investigators knew the group allocation. In validation, the model predicted progression to ophthalmopathy a median of around six months before onset, with approximately 68% sensitivity and almost 75% specificity. Blood samples also contained most of the expanded thyroid clonotypes (frequency above 0.001), which suggests that blood repertoires may reflect thyroid immune responses. In cross-validation, a model built on a 13 V-J signature told ophthalmopathy apart from stable hyperthyroidism with approximately 90% sensitivity and roughly 81% specificity, and in testing the same model reached 80%/75%.

The TCR beta CDR3 regions were amplified from RNA transcripts. A first-round RT-PCR of the TCR CDR3 used the HTBI primer set with the Qiagen OneStep RT-PCR kit. Libraries were constructed in a second round of multiplex PCR, after which size selection and purification were performed. Paired-end sequencing of the libraries was performed with 100 bp reads on an Illumina HiSeq2000. The published analysis was carried out like this. SOAPnuke was used to process the raw data, throwing out any read that contained adapters or uncalled bases, had a mean Phred below 15, or lacked an exact constant-primer or identifier match. COPE v1.2.5 was used to merge high-quality paired reads, and clonotypes were defined as unique nucleotide sequences. Clonotypes were aligned to IMGT TRBV, TRBD and TRBJ reference segments using MiTCR v1.1. The analysis included only V-J combinations with a frequency above 0.0001, which together covered 99% to 99.2% of the repertoires. The TCS score was defined as the ratio of F50 (clonal expansion) to E x V (chaos), calculated using BLOSUM62-based TCRdist between CDR3 peptides within each V-J. Welch's t-statistics and random forest reduced roughly 530 V-J features to roughly 13, which were used in a naive Bayes classifier (R e1071). The raw public reads went through TCRdb reprocessing: fastp at Q25, MiXCR clone calling, in-frame beta chains kept. When rows share a CDR3 protein, they turn into one entry using the most common DNA and genes. TCRdb assigned the V and J calls; the authors' analysis was not used. The sample records 560,000 or so distinct CDR3 sequences, just under 20% of which are singletons. The ten largest account for over 45% of the sample.

Notes on this clonotype: No cognate antigen has been identified for it. It has no much larger one-base neighbor in the sample; base qualities were not kept.

Sequenced: blood. The receptor was derived from a man in his forties or fifties with Graves' ophthalmopathy. This chain is built from TRBV20-1 and TRBJ2-5; the D gene cannot be resolved beyond TRBD1 or TRBD2, each matching 5 bases. The sequenced DNA is TGCAGTGCTAGAGATCCGGGGCACCAAGAGACCCAGTACTTC. Translated, it reads CSARDPGHQETQYF.